This T cell receptor (beta chain) was identified in a study of human T cells and chemical hapten exposure. Time point defined: patch test 2, 6 weeks after DPC sensitization. The sample's treatment: therapeutic diphenylcyclopropenone sensitization with weekly scalp DPC. The table lists this clonotype with many counts. This CDR3 comprises 13 residues. Trimming shortened V by 5 bases and J by 4 bases, and 12 bases separated the two germline ends. Per the germline V gene, CDR1 is SGHNT and CDR2 is YYREEE (reference sequence). TCRdb itself ran the RACE reads through MiXCR, one entry per CDR3 protein. The sample consists of a few hundred thousand distinct CDR3 sequences, over 6% of them appearing once.

The TCR originated in a woman between 18 and 29 years old with alopecia areata. Some clones in this sample may be carry-over from other donors' samples. The chain joins TRBV5-4 to TRBJ2-5; no clear D gene. Source: whole blood, taken in connection with sensitization to the hapten diphenylcyclopropenone (DPC). This CDR3 reads CASSSPQRETQYF. The DNA of the CDR3 is TGTGCCAGCAGTAGTCCCCAGCGAGAGACCCAGTACTTC.